One and the same sample provided the 10 T cell receptor beta chains below, sequenced in a study of identical twins listed by TCRdb under 2016. The library was built by means of 5' RACE. The listed sequencing device is Illumina HiSeq 2000. Using fastp trimming at Q25 and MiXCR clonotype assembly, TCRdb reanalyzed the public sequencing data and kept in-frame beta chains. Each entry is one CDR3 protein sequence, shown with its most common DNA and genes. The sample contains some 600,000 distinct CDR3 sequences, 7% to 7.5% of them found a single time. Jointly, the top ten make up approximately 1.5% of the sample. These same records also appear under a second study, on yellow fever vaccine responses in identical twins.

Specimen: PBMCs. These receptors were taken from a young woman in good health.

This clonotype was seen a few times. V gene TRBV7-6 combines with J gene TRBJ2-7; 7 nucleotides agree with TRBD2. This CDR3 contains 16 residues. Germline trimming cut 3 bases from V and 0 bases from J; bases unmatched to any gene: 8. Per germline, CDR1 SGHVS and CDR2 FNYEAQ. CDR3: CASSLVAGLSSYEQYF. The CDR3 DNA reads TGTGCCAGCAGCTTGGTAGCGGGCTTAAGCTCCTACGAGCAGTACTTC.

This clonotype was counted at least ten times. The V gene is TRBV28, the J gene TRBJ2-5, with 7 bases identical to TRBD1. There are 14 residues in the CDR3. Germline assignment: CDR1 MDHEN and CDR2 SYDVKM. Losses at the gene ends were 4 bases for V and 7 bases for J; bases not matched to a gene: 9. The CDR3 region has the DNA TGTGCCAGCAGTTCTCAGGTCCCAGGGGGGACCCAGTACTTC. Translated: CASSSQVPGGTQYF.

This rearrangement joins TRBV10-3 to TRBJ2-3; no clear D. V lost 7 bases to trimming and J lost 2 bases, with 16 bases between them. This CDR3 is built from 15 residues. The germline CDR1 and CDR2 sequences are ENHRY and SYGVKD. The CDR3 loop is CAIMGSPDFTDTQYF. CDR3 bases: TGTGCCATCATGGGCTCCCCAGACTTCACAGATACGCAGTATTTT.

This clonotype was counted at least ten times. The chain carries TRBV12-3 or TRBV12-4 and TRBJ1-1; maybe TRBD1 (5 bases). V was clipped by 0 bases and J by 5 bases, with 13 bases between them. This CDR3 spans 15 amino acids. The CDR3 sequence: CASSLALTGATEAFF. The CDR3 DNA reads as TGTGCCAGCAGTTTAGCGCTAACTGGGGCAACTGAAGCTTTCTTT.

The V call is TRBV7-9, the J call TRBJ2-7, with a tentative D call TRBD2 (5 bases). From germline, CDR1 is SEHNR and CDR2 FQNEAQ (reference sequence). The CDR3 consists of 11 residues. The V end was cut by 8 bases, the J end by 3 bases, with 8 bases between. CDR3 in DNA: TGTGCCAGCGCTGAGGGCTACGAGCAGTACTTC. Translating it yields CASAEGYEQYF.

V usage is TRBV3-1 and J usage is TRBJ1-1; D possibly corresponds to TRBD1 (6 bases). Trimming shortened V by 4 bases and J by 6 bases, and 15 bases separated the two germline ends. This CDR3 is built from 14 residues. The germline CDR1 and CDR2 sequences are LGHDT and YNNKEL (reference sequence). CDR3 sequence reads: CASSLTDRSSEAFF. The CDR3 DNA reads TGTGCCAGCAGCCTTACTGACAGGTCATCTGAAGCTTTCTTT.

The V and J genes are TRBV5-1 and TRBJ1-3; the D gene is possibly TRBD1 (6 bases). Germline V CDR1 and CDR2: SGHRS, YFSETQ. V lost 5 bases, J lost 2 bases, and 17 bases lay in between. This CDR3 is 16 amino acids long. CDR3 residues: CASRASTGLAGNTIYF. For the CDR3, the DNA is TGCGCCAGCAGAGCGTCAACAGGGCTGGCTGGAAACACCATATATTTT.

In its sample, this clonotype was seen many times. The junction and the germline gene differ at one end; a read error may be behind it. The chain combines TRBV9 with TRBJ1-1; 8 bases agree with TRBD1. CDR3 size: 14 residues. The V gene's germline CDR1 is SGDLS and CDR2 YYNGEE. The CDR3, as DNA: TGTGCCAGCAGTGTAGGACAGGGGAACACTGAAGCTTTCTTT. As protein: CASSVGQGNTEAFF.

The sample holds many counts of this clonotype. The chain combines TRBV7-2 with TRBJ2-3, with 11 bases fitting TRBD2. Germline V gene data show CDR1 as SGHTA and CDR2 as FQGNSA. With 0 bases clipped from V and 10 bases from J, the junction kept 9 bases outside the gene matches. The CDR3 contains 16 residues. The CDR3 sequence: CASSLAGLAGGLAQYF. The CDR3 DNA reads as TGTGCCAGCAGCTTAGCGGGATTAGCGGGGGGGCTTGCGCAGTATTTT.

This clonotype came up many times. The chain recombines TRBV5-1 with TRBJ1-1, with 7 bases identical to TRBD1. The CDR3 is made up of 14 amino acids. After removal of 4 bases from V and 5 bases from J, the junction contained 8 bases not matched to a gene. The V gene's germline CDR1 is SGHRS and CDR2 YFSETQ. As DNA, the CDR3 is TGCGCCAGCAGCCTATTGACAGGGAGAACTGAAGCTTTCTTT. Translating it yields CASSLLTGRTEAFF.